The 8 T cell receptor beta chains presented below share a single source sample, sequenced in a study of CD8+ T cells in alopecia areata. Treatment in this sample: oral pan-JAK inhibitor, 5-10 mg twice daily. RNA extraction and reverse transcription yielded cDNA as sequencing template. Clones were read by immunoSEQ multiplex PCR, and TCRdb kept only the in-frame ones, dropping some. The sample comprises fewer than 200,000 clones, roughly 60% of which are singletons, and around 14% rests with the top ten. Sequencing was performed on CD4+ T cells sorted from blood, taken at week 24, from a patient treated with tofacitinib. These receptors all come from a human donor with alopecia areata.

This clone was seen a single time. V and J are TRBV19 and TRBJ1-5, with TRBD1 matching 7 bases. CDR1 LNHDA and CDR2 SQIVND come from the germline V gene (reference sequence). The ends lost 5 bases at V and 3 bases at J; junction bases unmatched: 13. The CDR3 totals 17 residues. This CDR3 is CASSSGGGQPPNQPQHF. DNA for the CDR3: TGTGCCAGTAGTTCAGGAGGGGGCCAACCTCCCAATCAGCCCCAGCATTTT.

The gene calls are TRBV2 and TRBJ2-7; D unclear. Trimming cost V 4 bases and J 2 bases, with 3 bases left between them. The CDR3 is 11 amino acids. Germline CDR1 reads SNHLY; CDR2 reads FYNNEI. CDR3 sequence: CASSGAYEQYF. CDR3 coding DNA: TGTGCCAGCAGTGGGGCCTACGAGCAGTACTTC.

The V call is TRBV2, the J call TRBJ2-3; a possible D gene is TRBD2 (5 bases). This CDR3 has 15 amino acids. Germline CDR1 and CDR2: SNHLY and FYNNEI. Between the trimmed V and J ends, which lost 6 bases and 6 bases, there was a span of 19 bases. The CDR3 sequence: CASRKRTDPADTQYF. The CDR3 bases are TGTGCCAGCAGGAAGCGGACTGATCCCGCCGATACGCAGTATTTT.

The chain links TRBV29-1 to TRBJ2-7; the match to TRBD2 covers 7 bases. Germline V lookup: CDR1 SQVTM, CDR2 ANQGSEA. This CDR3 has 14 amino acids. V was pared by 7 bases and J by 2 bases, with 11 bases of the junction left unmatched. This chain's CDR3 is CSAKPQGGTYEQYF. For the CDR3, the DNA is TGCAGCGCCAAACCCCAGGGAGGGACCTACGAGCAGTACTTC.

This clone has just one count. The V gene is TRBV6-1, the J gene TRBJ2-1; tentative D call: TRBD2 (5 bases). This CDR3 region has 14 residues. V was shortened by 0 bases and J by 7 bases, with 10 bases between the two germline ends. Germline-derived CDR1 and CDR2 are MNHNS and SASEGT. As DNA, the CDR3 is TGTGCCAGCAGTGAAGCGCAACTAGGGAATGAGCAGTTCTTC. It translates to CASSEAQLGNEQFF.

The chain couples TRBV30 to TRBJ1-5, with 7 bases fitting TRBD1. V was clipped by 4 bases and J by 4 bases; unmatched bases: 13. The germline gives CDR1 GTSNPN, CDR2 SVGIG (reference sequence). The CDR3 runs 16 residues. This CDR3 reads CAWTAQGQTQNQPQHF. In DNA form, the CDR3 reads TGTGCCTGGACGGCCCAGGGACAGACCCAAAATCAGCCCCAGCATTTT.

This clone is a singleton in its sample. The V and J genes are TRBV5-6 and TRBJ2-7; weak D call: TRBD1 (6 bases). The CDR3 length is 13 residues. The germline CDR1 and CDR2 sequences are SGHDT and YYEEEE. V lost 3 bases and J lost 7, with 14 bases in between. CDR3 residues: CASSSTGTTEQYF. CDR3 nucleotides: TGTGCCAGCAGCTCCACAGGGACCACGGAGCAGTACTTC.

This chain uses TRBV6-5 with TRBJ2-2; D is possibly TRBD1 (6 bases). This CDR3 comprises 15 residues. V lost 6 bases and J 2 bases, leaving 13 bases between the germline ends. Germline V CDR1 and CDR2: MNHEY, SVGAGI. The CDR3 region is CASRPDRRNTGELFF. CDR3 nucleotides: TGTGCCAGCAGACCGGACAGACGAAACACCGGGGAGCTGTTTTTT.